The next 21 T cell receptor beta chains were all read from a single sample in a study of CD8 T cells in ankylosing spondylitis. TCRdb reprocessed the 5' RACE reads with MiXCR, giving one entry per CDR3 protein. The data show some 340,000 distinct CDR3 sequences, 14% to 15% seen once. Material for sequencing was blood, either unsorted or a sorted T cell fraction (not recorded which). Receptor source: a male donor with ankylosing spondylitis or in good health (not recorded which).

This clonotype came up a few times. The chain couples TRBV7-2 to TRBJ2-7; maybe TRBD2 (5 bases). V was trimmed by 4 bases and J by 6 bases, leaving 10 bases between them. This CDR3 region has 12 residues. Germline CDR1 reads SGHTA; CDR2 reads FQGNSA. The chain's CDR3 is CASSWVGSEQYF. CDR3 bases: TGTGCCAGCAGCTGGGTGGGGAGCGAGCAGTACTTC.

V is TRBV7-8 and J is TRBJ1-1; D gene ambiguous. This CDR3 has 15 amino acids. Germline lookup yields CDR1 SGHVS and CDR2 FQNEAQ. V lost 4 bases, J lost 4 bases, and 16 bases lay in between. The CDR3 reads CASSSTGRLGTEAFF. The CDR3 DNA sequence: TGTGCCAGCAGCTCTACCGGGCGCCTGGGCACTGAAGCTTTCTTT.

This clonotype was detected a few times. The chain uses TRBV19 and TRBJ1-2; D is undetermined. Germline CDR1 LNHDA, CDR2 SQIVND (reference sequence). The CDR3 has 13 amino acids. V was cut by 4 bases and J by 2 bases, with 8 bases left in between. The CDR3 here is CASSTTDNYGYTF. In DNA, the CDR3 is TGTGCCAGTAGTACAACTGACAACTATGGCTACACCTTC.

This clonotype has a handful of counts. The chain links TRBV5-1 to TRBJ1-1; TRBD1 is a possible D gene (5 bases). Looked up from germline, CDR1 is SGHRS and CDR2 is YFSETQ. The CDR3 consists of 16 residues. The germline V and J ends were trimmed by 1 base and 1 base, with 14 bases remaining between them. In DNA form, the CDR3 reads TGCGCCAGCAGCTTGATAGCAGGGTCGAAGAACACTGAAGCTTTCTTT. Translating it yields CASSLIAGSKNTEAFF.

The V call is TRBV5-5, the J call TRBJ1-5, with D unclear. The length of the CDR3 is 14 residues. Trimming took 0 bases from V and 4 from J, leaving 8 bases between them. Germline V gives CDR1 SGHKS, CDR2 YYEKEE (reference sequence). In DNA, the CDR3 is TGTGCCAGCAGCTTGGCAACGGAAAATCAGCCCCAGCATTTT. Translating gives CASSLATENQPQHF.

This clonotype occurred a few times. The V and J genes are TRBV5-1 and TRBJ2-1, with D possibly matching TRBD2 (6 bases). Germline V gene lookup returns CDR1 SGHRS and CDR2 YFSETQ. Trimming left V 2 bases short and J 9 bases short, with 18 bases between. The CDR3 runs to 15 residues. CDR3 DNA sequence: TGCGCCAGCAGCTTTAGCGGTGGTCGGAGCGGTGAGCAGTTCTTC. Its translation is CASSFSGGRSGEQFF.

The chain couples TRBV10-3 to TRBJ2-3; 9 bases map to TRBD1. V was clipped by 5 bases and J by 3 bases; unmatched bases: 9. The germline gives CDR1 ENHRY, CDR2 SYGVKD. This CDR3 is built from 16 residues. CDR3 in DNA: TGTGCCATCAGTAAAGCACAGGGGGCGGGAACAGATACGCAGTATTTT. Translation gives CAISKAQGAGTDTQYF.

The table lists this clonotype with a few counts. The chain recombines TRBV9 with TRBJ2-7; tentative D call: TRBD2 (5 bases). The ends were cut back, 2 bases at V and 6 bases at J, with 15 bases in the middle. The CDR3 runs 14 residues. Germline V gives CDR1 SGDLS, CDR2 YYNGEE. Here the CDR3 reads CASSVSGGAAEQYF. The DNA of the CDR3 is TGTGCCAGCAGCGTCTCGGGCGGAGCGGCCGAGCAGTACTTC.

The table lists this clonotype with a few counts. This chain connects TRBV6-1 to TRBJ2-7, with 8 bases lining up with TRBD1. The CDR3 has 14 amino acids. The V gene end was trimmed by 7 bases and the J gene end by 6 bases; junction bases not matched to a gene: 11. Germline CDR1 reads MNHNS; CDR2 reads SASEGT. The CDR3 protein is CASKGSGGDGEQYF. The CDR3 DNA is TGTGCCAGCAAAGGATCAGGGGGCGATGGCGAGCAGTACTTC.

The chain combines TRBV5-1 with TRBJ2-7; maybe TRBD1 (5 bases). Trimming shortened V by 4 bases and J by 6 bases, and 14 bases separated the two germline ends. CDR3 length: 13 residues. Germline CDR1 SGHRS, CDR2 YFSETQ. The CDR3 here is CASSTQGPREQYF. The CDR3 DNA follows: TGCGCCAGCAGCACCCAGGGCCCTCGCGAGCAGTACTTC.

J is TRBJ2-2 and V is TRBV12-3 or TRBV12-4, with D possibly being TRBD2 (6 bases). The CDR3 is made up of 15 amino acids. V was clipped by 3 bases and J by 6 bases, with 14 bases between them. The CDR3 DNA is TGTGCCAGCAGTTTCTTGCTTCGGGGGTCCGGGGAGCTGTTTTTT. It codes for CASSFLLRGSGELFF.

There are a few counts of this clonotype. As DNA, the CDR3 is TGTGCCAGCAGCTTACTGGGGACTAGCGGGAGTCGCCATACGCAGTATTTT. This gives the protein CASSLLGTSGSRHTQYF. The chain recombines TRBV11-2 with TRBJ2-3, with TRBD2 identical over 14 bases. The CDR3 runs to 17 residues. Germline lookup yields CDR1 SGHAT and CDR2 FQNNGV. The V segment lost 2 bases and the J segment 7 bases; nucleotides outside the gene matches: 8.

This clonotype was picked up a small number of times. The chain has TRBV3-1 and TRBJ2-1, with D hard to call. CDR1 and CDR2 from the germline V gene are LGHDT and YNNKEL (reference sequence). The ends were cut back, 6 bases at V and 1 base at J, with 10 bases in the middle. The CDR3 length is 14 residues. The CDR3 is CASSLHDSYNEQFF. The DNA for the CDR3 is TGTGCCAGCAGTTTGCATGATTCCTACAATGAGCAGTTCTTC.

In DNA form, the CDR3 reads TGTGCCAGCAGCCAAGACACGAATCAGCCCCAGCATTTT. It is translated as CASSQDTNQPQHF. The V and J genes are TRBV7-9 and TRBJ1-5; D gene uncertain. Germline-derived CDR1 and CDR2 are SEHNR and FQNEAQ (reference sequence). Trimming took 5 bases from V and 4 from J, leaving 9 bases between them. The CDR3 totals 13 residues.

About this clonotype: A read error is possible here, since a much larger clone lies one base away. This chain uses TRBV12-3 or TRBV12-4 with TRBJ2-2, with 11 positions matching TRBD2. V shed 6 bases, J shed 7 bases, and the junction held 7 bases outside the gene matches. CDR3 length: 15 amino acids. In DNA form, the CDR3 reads TGTGCCAGCAGCCACACTAGCGGGAGAGACGGGGAGCTGTTTTTT. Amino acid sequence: CASSHTSGRDGELFF.

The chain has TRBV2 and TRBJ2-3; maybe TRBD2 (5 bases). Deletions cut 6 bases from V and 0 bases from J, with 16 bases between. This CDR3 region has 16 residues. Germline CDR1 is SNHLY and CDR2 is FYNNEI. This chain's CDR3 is CASSVLAWPSTDTQYF. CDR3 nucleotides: TGTGCCAGCAGCGTTCTAGCTTGGCCTAGCACAGATACGCAGTATTTT.

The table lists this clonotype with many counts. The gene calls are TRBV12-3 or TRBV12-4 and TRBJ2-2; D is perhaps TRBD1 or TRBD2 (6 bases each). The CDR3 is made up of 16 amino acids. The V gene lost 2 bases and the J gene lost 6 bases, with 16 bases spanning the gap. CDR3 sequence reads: CASSLRVGGSAGELFF. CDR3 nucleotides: TGTGCCAGCAGTTTACGTGTAGGGGGGTCAGCCGGGGAGCTGTTTTTT.

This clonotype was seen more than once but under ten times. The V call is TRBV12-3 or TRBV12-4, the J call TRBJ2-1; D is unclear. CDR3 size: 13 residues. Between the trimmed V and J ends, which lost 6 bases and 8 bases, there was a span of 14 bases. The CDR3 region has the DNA TGTGCCAGCAGAAGATCGCAGAGATATGAGCAGTTCTTC. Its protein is CASRRSQRYEQFF.

DNA of the CDR3: TGTGCCAGCAGTTTACCCCAACAGGGGGCGGAAGAGACCCAGTACTTC. The encoded protein is CASSLPQQGAEETQYF. The rearrangement uses TRBV27 and TRBJ2-5; 9 nucleotides align to TRBD1. The V segment lost 2 bases and the J segment 3 bases; nucleotides outside the gene matches: 7. The CDR3 runs 16 residues. Germline CDR1 reads MNHEY; CDR2 reads SMNVEV (reference sequence).

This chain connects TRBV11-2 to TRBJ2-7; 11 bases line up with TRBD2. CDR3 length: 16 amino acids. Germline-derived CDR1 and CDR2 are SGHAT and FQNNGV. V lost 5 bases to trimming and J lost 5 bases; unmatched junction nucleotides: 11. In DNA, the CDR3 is TGTGCCAGCAGCCCCGGGGGACTAGCGGAAAGACACGAGCAGTACTTC. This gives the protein CASSPGGLAERHEQYF.

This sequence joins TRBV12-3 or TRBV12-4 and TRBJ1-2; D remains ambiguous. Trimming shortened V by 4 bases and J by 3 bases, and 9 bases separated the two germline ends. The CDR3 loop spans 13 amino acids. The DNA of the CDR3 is TGTGCCAGCAGTTCGGACGGTGACTATGGCTACACCTTC. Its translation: CASSSDGDYGYTF.